This T cell receptor (beta chain) was documented in a study of T cell repertoires in cytomegalovirus infection. Germline loops: CDR1 KGHDR, CDR2 SFDVKD. This CDR3 contains 13 residues. V was pared by 6 bases and J by 5 bases, with 12 bases between. To note about this clonotype: Its antigen is not identified.

TCRdb independently ran MiXCR on the reads; one entry per CDR3 protein. In the table there are some 480,000 distinct CDR3 sequences, roughly a third of which are singletons. The specimen comprised cultured PBMCs, sampled from culture after CMV antigen stimulation. The origin of this receptor is a human donor in good health (CMV status not recorded). Some clones in this sample may be carry-over from other donors' samples. The rearrangement joins TRBV24-1 to TRBJ2-5; tentatively, D is TRBD1 or TRBD2 (5 bases each). The CDR3 is CATSNQGGETQYF. The CDR3 DNA sequence: TGTGCCACCAGTAATCAGGGCGGGGAGACCCAGTACTTC.